The TCR beta chain under discussion was sequenced for a study of blood T cell repertoires in COVID-19. Overall study context: COVID-19 samples, acute and convalescent, were from the United States, Italy and Spain. Nucleic acid was either cDNA or gDNA, and it came from T cells, B-cell-depleted T cells, or PBMCs.

Original handling: Amplification of reference gene primers was used by the study to estimate nucleated cell counts. Repertoires were generated with immunoSEQ multiplex PCR, while TCRdb's copy carries only in-frame clones and drops some. V, J and clone size are taken as reported in that table, and D and trimming were inferred from the DNA itself. This sample has about 210,000 clones, with roughly 86% found just once. CDR1 and CDR2 from the germline V gene are MNHEY and SVGEGT. V lost 0 bases, J lost 8 bases, and 1 base stayed unmatched. There are 13 residues in the CDR3. The receptor was isolated from a woman between 35 and 50 years old with acute or convalescent COVID-19. Sequencing was performed on peripheral blood. The V gene is TRBV6-2 or TRBV6-3, the J gene TRBJ1-5; 7 bases fit TRBD1. The CDR3 bases are TGTGCCAGCAGTTACTCAGGGGGCGAGCCCCAGCATTTT. It yields the protein CASSYSGGEPQHF.